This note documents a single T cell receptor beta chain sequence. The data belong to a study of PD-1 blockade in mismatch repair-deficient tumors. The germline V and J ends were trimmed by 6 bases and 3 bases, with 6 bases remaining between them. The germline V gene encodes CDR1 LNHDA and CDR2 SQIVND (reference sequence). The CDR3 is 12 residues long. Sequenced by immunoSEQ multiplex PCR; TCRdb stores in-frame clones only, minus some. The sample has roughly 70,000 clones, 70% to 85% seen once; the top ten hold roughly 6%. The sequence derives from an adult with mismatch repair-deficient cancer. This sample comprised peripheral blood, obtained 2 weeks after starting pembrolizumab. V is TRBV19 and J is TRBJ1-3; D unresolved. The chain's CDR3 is CASRGGGNTIYF. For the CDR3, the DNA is TGTGCCAGTAGGGGTGGTGGAAACACCATATATTTT.